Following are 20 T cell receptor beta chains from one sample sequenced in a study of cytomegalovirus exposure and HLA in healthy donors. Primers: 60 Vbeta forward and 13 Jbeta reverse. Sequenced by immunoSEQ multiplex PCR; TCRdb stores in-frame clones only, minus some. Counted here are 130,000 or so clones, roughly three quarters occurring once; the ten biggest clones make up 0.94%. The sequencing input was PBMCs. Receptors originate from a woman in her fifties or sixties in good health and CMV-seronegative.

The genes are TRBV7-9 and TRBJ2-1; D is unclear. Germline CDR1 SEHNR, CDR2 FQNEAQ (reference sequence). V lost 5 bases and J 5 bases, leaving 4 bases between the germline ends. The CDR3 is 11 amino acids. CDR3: CASSLNNEQFF. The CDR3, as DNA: TGTGCCAGCAGCCTTAACAATGAGCAGTTCTTC.

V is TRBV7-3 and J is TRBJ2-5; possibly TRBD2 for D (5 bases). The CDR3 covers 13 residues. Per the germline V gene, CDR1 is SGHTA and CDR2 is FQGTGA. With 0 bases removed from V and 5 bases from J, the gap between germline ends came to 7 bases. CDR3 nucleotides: TGTGCCAGCAGCTTAACTAGCGTCGAGACCCAGTACTTC. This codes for CASSLTSVETQYF.

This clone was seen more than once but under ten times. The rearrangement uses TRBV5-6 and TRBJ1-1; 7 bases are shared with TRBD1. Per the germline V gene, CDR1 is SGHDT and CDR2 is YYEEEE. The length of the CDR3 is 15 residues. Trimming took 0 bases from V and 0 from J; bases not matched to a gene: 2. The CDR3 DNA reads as TGTGCCAGCAGCTTGGCAGGGGGTATGAACACTGAAGCTTTCTTT. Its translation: CASSLAGGMNTEAFF. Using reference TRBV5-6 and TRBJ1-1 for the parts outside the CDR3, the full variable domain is DAGVTQSPTHLIKTRGQQVTLRCSPKSGHDTVSWYQQALGQGPQFIFQYYEEEERQRGNFPDRFSGHQFPNYSSELNVNALLLGDSALYLCASSLAGGMNTEAFFGQGTRLTVV.

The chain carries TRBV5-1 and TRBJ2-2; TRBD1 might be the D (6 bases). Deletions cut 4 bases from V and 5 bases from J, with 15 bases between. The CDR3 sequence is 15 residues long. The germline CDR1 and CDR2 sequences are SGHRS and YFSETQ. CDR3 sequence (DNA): TGCGCCAGCAGCAGGATCCAGGGGTTGACCGGGGAGCTGTTTTTT. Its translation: CASSRIQGLTGELFF. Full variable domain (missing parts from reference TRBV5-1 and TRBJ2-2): KAGVTQTPRYLIKTRGQQVTLSCSPISGHRSVSWYQQTPGQGLQFLFEYFSETQRNKGNFPGRFSGRQFSNSRSEMNVSTLELGDSALYLCASSRIQGLTGELFFGEGSRLTVL.

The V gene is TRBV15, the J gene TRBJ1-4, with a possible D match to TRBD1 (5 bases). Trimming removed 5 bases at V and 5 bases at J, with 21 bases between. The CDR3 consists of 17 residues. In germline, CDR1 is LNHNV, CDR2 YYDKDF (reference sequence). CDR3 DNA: TGTGCCACCAGCTTAGGACACTTGGCTAATCGGAATGAAAAACTGTTTTTT. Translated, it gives CATSLGHLANRNEKLFF.

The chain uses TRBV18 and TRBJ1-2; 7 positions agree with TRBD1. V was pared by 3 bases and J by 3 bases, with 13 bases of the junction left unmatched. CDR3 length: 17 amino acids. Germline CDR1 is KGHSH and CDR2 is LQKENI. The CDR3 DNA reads TGTGCCAGCTCACCGACCCTAGTAGCCAGGGGGGACTATGGCTACACCTTC. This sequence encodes CASSPTLVARGDYGYTF.

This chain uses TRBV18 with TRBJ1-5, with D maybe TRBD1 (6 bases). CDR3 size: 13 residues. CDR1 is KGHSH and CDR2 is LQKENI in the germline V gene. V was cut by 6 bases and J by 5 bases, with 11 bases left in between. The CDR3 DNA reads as TGTGCCAGCTCCCTCCAGGGGTATCAGCCCCAGCATTTT. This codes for CASSLQGYQPQHF.

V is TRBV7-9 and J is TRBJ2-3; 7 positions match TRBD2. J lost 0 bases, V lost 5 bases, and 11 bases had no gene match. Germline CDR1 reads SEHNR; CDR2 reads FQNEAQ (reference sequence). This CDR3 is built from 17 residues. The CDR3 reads CASSPRLGRGSTDTQYF. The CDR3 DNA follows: TGTGCCAGCAGCCCAAGACTAGGGCGGGGGAGCACAGATACGCAGTATTTT.

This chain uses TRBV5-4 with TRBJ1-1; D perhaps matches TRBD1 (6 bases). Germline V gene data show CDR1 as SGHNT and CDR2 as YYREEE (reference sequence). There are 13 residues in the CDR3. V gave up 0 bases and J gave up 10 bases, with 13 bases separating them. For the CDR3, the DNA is TGTGCCAGCAGCTTGGAGAGGGGCAGGGGAGCTTTCTTT. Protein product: CASSLERGRGAFF.

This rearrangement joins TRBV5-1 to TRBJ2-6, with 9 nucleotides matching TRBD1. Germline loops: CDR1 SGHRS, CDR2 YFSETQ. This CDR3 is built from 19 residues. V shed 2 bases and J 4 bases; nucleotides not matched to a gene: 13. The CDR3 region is CASSLKPGTGLLGANVLTF. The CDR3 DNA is TGCGCCAGCAGCTTAAAACCCGGGACAGGGCTTCTCGGGGCCAACGTCCTGACTTTC.

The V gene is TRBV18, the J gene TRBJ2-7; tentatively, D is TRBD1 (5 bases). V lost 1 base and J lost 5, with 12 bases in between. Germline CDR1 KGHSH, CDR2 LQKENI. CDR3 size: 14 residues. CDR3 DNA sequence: TGTGCCAGCTCACCACAGGGGCGGCCCAACGAGCAGTACTTC. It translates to CASSPQGRPNEQYF.

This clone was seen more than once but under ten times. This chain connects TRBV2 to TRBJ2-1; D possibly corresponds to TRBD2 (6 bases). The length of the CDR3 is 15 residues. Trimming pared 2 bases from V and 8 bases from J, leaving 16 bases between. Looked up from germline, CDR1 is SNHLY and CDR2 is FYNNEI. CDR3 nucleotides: TGTGCCAGCAGTGAACGGGGGAGGTTTTTCCATGAGCAGTTCTTC. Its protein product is CASSERGRFFHEQFF.

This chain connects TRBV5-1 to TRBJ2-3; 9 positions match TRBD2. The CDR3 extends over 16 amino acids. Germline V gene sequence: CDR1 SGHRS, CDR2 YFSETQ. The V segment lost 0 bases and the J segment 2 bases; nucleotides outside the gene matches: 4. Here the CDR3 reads CASSLDSGGPTDTQYF. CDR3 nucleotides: TGCGCCAGCAGCTTGGATAGCGGGGGCCCCACAGATACGCAGTATTTT.

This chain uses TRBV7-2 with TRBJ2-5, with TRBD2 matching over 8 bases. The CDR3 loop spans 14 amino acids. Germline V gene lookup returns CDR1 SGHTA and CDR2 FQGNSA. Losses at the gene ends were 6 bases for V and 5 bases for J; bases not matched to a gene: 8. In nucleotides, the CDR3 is TGTGCCAGCAGAACTCGGGGGGGCCACGAGACCCAGTACTTC. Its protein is CASRTRGGHETQYF.

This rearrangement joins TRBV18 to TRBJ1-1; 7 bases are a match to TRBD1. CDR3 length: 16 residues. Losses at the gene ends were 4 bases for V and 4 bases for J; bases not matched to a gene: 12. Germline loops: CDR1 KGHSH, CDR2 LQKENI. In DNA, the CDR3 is TGTGCCAGCTCACGGTCCAGGGGGGTTCTCGGCACTGAAGCTTTCTTT. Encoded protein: CASSRSRGVLGTEAFF.

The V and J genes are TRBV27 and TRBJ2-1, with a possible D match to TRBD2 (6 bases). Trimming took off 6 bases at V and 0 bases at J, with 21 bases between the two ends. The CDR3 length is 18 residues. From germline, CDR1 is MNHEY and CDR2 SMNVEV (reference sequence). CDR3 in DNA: TGTGCCAGCAGGCTTATCGCAGGGACTTTAAGCTCCTACAATGAGCAGTTCTTC. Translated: CASRLIAGTLSSYNEQFF.

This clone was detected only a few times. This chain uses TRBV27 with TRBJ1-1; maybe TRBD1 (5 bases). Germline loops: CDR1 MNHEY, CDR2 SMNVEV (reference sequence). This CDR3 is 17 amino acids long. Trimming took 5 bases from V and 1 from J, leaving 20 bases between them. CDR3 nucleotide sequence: TGTGCCAGCAGTCCCCCCTGGGAAGTCGGGGGGAACACTGAAGCTTTCTTT. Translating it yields CASSPPWEVGGNTEAFF.

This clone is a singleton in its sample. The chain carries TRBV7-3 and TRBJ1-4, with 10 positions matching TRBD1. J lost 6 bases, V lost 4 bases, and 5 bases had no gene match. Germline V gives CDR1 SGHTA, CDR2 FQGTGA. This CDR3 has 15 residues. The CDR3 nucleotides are TGTGCCAGCAGCTGGGGGACAGGGGAGGATGAAAAACTGTTTTTT. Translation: CASSWGTGEDEKLFF. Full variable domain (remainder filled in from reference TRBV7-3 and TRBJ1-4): GAGVSQTPSNKVTEKGKYVELRCDPISGHTALYWYRQSLGQGPEFLIYFQGTGAADDSGLPNDRFFAVRPEGSVSTLKIQRTERGDSAVYLCASSWGTGEDEKLFFGSGTQLSVL.

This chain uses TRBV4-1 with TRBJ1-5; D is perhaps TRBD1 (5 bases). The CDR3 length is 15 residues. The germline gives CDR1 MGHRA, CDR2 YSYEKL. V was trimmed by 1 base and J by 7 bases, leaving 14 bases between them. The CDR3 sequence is CASSQAGQGGQPQHF. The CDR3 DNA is TGCGCCAGCAGCCAAGCAGGGCAGGGTGGCCAGCCCCAGCATTTT.

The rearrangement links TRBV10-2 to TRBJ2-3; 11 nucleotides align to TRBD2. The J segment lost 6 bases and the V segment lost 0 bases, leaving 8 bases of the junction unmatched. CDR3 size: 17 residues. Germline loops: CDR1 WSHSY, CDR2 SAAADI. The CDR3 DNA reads TGCGCCAGCAGTGAGTCGGCTAGCGGGGGGCGGTGGGATACGCAGTATTTT. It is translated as CASSESASGGRWDTQYF.